These 11 T cell receptor beta chains originate from one sample sequenced in a study of blood T cell repertoires in COVID-19. Profiling relied on immunoSEQ multiplex PCR, and the TCRdb table lists in-frame clones only, not all of them. Of 250,000 to 300,000 clones in the sample, 75% to 90% were seen once. The specimen sequenced was peripheral blood. Every receptor here comes from a woman aged 45-59 years with COVID-19, enrolled during active disease.

The V and J genes are TRBV29-1 and TRBJ1-2; TRBD1 aligns across 9 bases. CDR3 length: 16 amino acids. In germline, CDR1 is SQVTM, CDR2 ANQGSEA. V was clipped by 4 bases and J by 4 bases; unmatched bases: 13. DNA for the CDR3: TGCAGCGTTGTCGGGACAGGGATGGGCTCTAGCTATGGCTACACCTTC. Translating gives CSVVGTGMGSSYGYTF.

As regards this clone: Other DNA sequences in the same sample also yield this CDR3. This rearrangement joins TRBV19 to TRBJ2-7; 7 nucleotides align to TRBD1. V was pared by 4 bases and J by 1 base, with 1 base of the junction left unmatched. CDR1 is LNHDA and CDR2 is SQIVND in the germline V gene (reference sequence). CDR3 size: 13 residues. The CDR3 sequence: CASSRQGSYEQYF. For the CDR3, the DNA is TGTGCCAGTAGTAGACAGGGATCCTACGAGCAGTACTTC.

This clone is a singleton in its sample. The gene calls are TRBV19 and TRBJ1-5; 11 nucleotides agree with TRBD1. This CDR3 contains 16 residues. Germline trimming cut 1 base from V and 6 bases from J; bases unmatched to any gene: 5. The germline CDR1 and CDR2 sequences are LNHDA and SQIVND (reference sequence). The CDR3 DNA sequence: TGTGCCAGTAGTATAGCTGGGACAGGGGGTAGTCAGCCCCAGCATTTT. Translation gives CASSIAGTGGSQPQHF.

The V call is TRBV24-1, the J call TRBJ2-7; TRBD1 matches 7 bases. Germline V gives CDR1 KGHDR, CDR2 SFDVKD. This CDR3 is built from 14 residues. V dropped 6 bases and J dropped 3; count of bases not matched to a gene: 7. The CDR3 DNA reads TGTGCCACCAGTACCCCGGGACAGAGCTACGAGCAGTACTTC. This sequence encodes CATSTPGQSYEQYF.

The CDR3 sequence: CAWSPLQGREDYGYTF. Here the CDR3 DNA reads TGTGCCTGGAGTCCACTCCAGGGCAGGGAGGACTATGGCTACACCTTC. The chain recombines TRBV30 with TRBJ1-2; a possible D gene is TRBD1 (5 bases). Germline loops: CDR1 GTSNPN, CDR2 SVGIG (reference sequence). This CDR3 has 16 amino acids. The V end was cut by 2 bases, the J end by 3 bases, with 19 bases between.

V gene TRBV4-1 combines with J gene TRBJ2-7, with TRBD1 matching 11 bases. CDR3 size: 16 residues. Germline CDR1 MGHRA, CDR2 YSYEKL. With V trimmed by 4 bases and J by 1 base, 6 bases remained unmatched. The DNA for the CDR3 is TGCGCCAGCAGCCGGGGGACAGGGGGGGAATCCTACGAGCAGTACTTC. Its protein is CASSRGTGGESYEQYF.

The chain carries TRBV5-1 and TRBJ2-2; TRBD2 is a possible D gene (6 bases). The V end was cut by 0 bases, the J end by 1 base, with 10 bases between. CDR1 is SGHRS and CDR2 is YFSETQ in the germline V gene. The CDR3 extends over 16 amino acids. The CDR3 DNA sequence: TGCGCCAGCAGCTTGGTAAGGACTATGAACACCGGGGAGCTGTTTTTT. It specifies CASSLVRTMNTGELFF. Based on the CDR3 plus reference TRBV5-1 and TRBJ2-2, the full variable domain is KAGVTQTPRYLIKTRGQQVTLSCSPISGHRSVSWYQQTPGQGLQFLFEYFSETQRNKGNFPGRFSGRQFSNSRSEMNVSTLELGDSALYLCASSLVRTMNTGELFFGEGSRLTVL.

The V gene is TRBV3-1 (or the pseudogene TRBV3-2), the J gene TRBJ2-7; D possibly corresponds to TRBD2 (5 bases). Germline assignment: CDR1 LGHDT and CDR2 YNNKEL (reference sequence). Deletions cut 3 bases from V and 0 bases from J, with 9 bases between. CDR3 size: 14 residues. The CDR3 reads CASSQPGSSYEQYF. The CDR3 bases are TGTGCCAGCAGCCAGCCGGGGAGCTCCTACGAGCAGTACTTC.

The chain couples TRBV7-6 to TRBJ1-1; 10 nucleotides match TRBD1. From germline, CDR1 is SGHVS and CDR2 FNYEAQ. The CDR3 runs 14 residues. V lost 4 bases and J lost 11; bases outside the gene matches: 10. The CDR3 bases are TGTGCCAGCAGCTCGGACAGGGGGGCCCTTGGGGCTTTCTTT. Protein: CASSSDRGALGAFF. Based on the CDR3 plus reference TRBV7-6 and TRBJ1-1, the full variable domain is GAGVSQSPRYKVTKRGQDVALRCDPISGHVSLYWYRQALGQGPEFLTYFNYEAQQDKSGLPNDRFSAERPEGSISTLTIQRTEQRDSAMYRCASSSDRGALGAFFGQGTRLTVV.

The chain carries TRBV19 and TRBJ1-5, with D possibly being TRBD1 (5 bases). CDR3 length: 16 amino acids. CDR1 and CDR2 (germline): LNHDA, SQIVND (reference sequence). The V end lost 5 bases, the J end lost 3 bases, and 17 bases lay between the germline ends. DNA of the CDR3: TGTGCCAGTAGTCCCTTCGGGGGAGGGGTCAATCAGCCCCAGCATTTT. It encodes CASSPFGGGVNQPQHF. The full variable domain, with the rest looked up from reference TRBV19 and TRBJ1-5, is DGGITQSPKYLFRKEGQNVTLSCEQNLNHDAMYWYRQDPGQGLRLIYYSQIVNDFQKGDIAEGYSVSREKKESFPLTVTSAQKNPTAFYLCASSPFGGGVNQPQHFGDGTRLSIL.

This chain joins TRBV18 and TRBJ2-1; D perhaps matches TRBD1 (6 bases). The CDR3 is made up of 16 amino acids. V shed 8 bases and J shed 4 bases, with 21 bases lying between them. Germline loops: CDR1 KGHSH, CDR2 LQKENI. CDR3 protein: CASTLQGTLGYNEQFF. In DNA, the CDR3 is TGTGCCAGCACTTTACAGGGAACGTTGGGATACAATGAGCAGTTCTTC.